This T cell receptor beta chain came from a study of shared clonotypes between healthy human individuals. Details on this clone: Its antigen is currently unknown.

The method was immunoSEQ multiplex PCR; TCRdb's version includes in-frame clones alone and lacks a portion of them. The sample lists roughly 2.1 million clones, more than 85% occurring once. After removal of 4 bases from V and 4 bases from J, the junction contained 7 bases not matched to a gene. Germline V gene data show CDR1 as SGHRS and CDR2 as YFSETQ. The CDR3 consists of 16 residues. Study-wide findings and caveats: Compared with clonotypes that all four donors shared, non-shared clonotypes had lower generation probabilities.

Positive CCR7 selection of CD45RO-negative cells yielded the naive CD8 cells, and terminally differentiated effector memory CD45RA+ cells were excluded. Sequenced sample: naive CD8+ T cells from PBMCs. This clonotype was obtained from a man between 18 and 29 years old in good health. Some clones in this sample may be carry-over from other donors' samples. The chain recombines TRBV5-1 with TRBJ2-5; 13 bases are a match to TRBD2. The CDR3 here is CASSPGLAGVRETQYF. The DNA for the CDR3 is TGCGCCAGCAGCCCCGGACTAGCGGGAGTGAGAGAGACCCAGTACTTC.